This passage covers 3 T cell receptor beta chains from one sample sequenced in a study of blood T cell repertoires in COVID-19. Only in-frame clones appear in the TCRdb table, and some are missing; sequencing was by immunoSEQ multiplex PCR. This sample has over 150,000 clones, with around 90% found just once. Sequenced: peripheral blood. The source is a man in his 60s with COVID-19, enrolled during active disease.

The chain joins TRBV7-6 to TRBJ2-2; weak D call: TRBD2 (6 bases). This CDR3 spans 16 amino acids. Germline assignment: CDR1 SGHVS and CDR2 FNYEAQ. The V end was cut by 2 bases, the J end by 1 base, with 11 bases between. The DNA of the CDR3 is TGTGCCAGCAGCTTAACTACGGGGGTGAACACCGGGGAGCTGTTTTTT. This translates into CASSLTTGVNTGELFF.

The rearrangement links TRBV10-3 to TRBJ1-2; D is uncertain. This CDR3 is built from 15 residues. Trimming removed 0 bases from V and 2 bases from J, with 10 bases in between. CDR1 and CDR2 (germline): ENHRY, SYGVKD. CDR3 in DNA: TGTGCCATCAGTGAGTCAAAGACAAACAACTATGGCTACACCTTC. This codes for CAISESKTNNYGYTF.

This clone has more than one count but fewer than ten. The rearrangement joins TRBV6-5 to TRBJ2-3; TRBD1 aligns across 8 bases. CDR3 length: 14 residues. Germline-derived CDR1 and CDR2 are MNHEY and SVGAGI. Trimming took 5 bases from V and 4 from J; bases not matched to a gene: 5. The CDR3 DNA reads TGTGCCAGCAGTCTACAGGGGGTGCCAGATACGCAGTATTTT. It codes for CASSLQGVPDTQYF.